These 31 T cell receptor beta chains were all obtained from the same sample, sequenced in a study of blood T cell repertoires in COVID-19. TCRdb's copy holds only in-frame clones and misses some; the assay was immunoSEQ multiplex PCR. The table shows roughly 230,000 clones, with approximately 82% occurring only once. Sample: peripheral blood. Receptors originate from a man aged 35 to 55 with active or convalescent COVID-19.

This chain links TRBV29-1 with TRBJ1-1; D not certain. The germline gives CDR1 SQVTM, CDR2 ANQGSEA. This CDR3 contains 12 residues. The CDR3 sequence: CSGDQEDTEAFF. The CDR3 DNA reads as TGCAGTGGAGATCAGGAGGACACTGAAGCTTTCTTT.

CDR3: CASSSSSGAGETQYF. The CDR3 region has the DNA TGCGCCAGCAGCTCCTCTAGCGGGGCAGGGGAGACCCAGTACTTC. This rearrangement joins TRBV5-1 to TRBJ2-5, with 9 nucleotides matching TRBD2. From germline, CDR1 is SGHRS and CDR2 YFSETQ. The CDR3 extends over 15 amino acids. J was trimmed by 5 bases and V by 3 bases; bases with no gene match: 8.

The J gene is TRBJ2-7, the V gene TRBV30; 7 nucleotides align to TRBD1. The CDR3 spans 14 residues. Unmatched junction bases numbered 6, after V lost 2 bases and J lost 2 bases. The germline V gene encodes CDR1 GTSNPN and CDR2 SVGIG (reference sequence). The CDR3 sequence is CAWSRGQGAYEQYF. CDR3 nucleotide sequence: TGTGCCTGGAGTCGCGGGCAGGGGGCCTACGAGCAGTACTTC.

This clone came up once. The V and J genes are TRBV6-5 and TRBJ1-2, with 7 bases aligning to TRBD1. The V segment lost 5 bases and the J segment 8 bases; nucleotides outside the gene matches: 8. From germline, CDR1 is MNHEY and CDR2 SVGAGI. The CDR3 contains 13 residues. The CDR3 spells CASSRRDSGGYTF. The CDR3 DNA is TGTGCCAGCAGTCGTCGGGACAGTGGGGGCTACACCTTC.

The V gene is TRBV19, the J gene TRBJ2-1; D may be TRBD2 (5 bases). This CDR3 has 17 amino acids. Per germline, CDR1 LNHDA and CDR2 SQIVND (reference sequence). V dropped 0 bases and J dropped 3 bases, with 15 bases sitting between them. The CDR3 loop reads CASSIDHRGTFYNEQFF. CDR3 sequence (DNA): TGTGCCAGTAGTATAGATCATCGGGGAACCTTCTACAATGAGCAGTTCTTC.

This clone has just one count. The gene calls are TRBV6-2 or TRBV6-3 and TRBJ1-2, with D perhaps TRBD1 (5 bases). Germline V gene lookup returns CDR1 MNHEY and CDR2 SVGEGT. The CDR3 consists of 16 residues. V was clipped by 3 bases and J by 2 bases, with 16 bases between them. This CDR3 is CASSYIQGHLNYGYTF. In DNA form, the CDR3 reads TGTGCCAGCAGTTATATCCAGGGCCATCTCAACTATGGCTACACCTTC.

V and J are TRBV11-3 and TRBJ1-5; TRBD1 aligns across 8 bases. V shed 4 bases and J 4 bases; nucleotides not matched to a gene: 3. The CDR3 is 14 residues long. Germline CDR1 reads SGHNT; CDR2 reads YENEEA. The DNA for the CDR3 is TGTGCCAGCAGCTCGGGACAGGTTAATCAGCCCCAGCATTTT. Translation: CASSSGQVNQPQHF. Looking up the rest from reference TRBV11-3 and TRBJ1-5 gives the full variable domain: EAGVVQSPRYKIIEKKQPVAFWCNPISGHNTLYWYLQNLGQGPELLIRYENEEAVDDSQLPKDRFSAERLKGVDSTLKIQPAELGDSAVYLCASSSGQVNQPQHFGDGTRLSIL.

The CDR3 sequence: CASSPTGGGSTGELFF. DNA for the CDR3: TGTGCCAGCAGCCCCACTGGGGGGGGGAGCACCGGGGAGCTGTTTTTT. V gene TRBV9 combines with J gene TRBJ2-2; 7 bases match TRBD2. V dropped 4 bases and J dropped 4; count of bases not matched to a gene: 10. CDR1 is SGDLS and CDR2 is YYNGEE in the germline V gene. This CDR3 is 16 amino acids long.

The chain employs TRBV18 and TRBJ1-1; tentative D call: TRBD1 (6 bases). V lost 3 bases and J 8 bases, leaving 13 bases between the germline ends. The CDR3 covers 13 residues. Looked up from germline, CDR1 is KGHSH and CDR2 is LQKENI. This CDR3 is CASSPMDSWEAFF. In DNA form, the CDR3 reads TGTGCCAGCTCACCTATGGACAGTTGGGAAGCTTTCTTT. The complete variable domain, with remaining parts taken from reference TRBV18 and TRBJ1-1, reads NAGVMQNPRHLVRRRGQEARLRCSPMKGHSHVYWYRQLPEEGLKFMVYLQKENIIDESGMPKERFSAEFPKEGPSILRIQQVVRGDSAAYFCASSPMDSWEAFFGQGTRLTVV.

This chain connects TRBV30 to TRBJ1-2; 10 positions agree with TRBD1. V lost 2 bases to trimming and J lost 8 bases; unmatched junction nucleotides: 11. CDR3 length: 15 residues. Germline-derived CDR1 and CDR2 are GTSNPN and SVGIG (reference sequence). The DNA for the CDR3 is TGTGCCTGGAGTCGACCCGACAGGGGGCGACGGGGCTACACCTTC. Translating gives CAWSRPDRGRRGYTF. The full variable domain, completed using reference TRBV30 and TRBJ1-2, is SQTIHQWPATLVQPVGSPLSLECTVEGTSNPNLYWYRQAAGRGLQLLFYSVGIGQISSEVPQNLSASRPQDRQFILSSKKLLLSDSGFYLCAWSRPDRGRRGYTFGSGTRLTVV.

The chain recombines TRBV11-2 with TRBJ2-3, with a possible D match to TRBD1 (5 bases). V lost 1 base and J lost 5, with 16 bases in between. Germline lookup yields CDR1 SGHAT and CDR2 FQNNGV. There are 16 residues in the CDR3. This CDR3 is CASSLGTWAQGDTQYF. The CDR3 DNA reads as TGTGCCAGCAGCTTAGGGACATGGGCTCAGGGAGATACGCAGTATTTT.

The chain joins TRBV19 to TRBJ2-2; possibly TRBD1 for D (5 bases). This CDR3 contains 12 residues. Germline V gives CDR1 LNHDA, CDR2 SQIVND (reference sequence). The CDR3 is CATNLGVGELFF. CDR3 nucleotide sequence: TGTGCTACGAATTTAGGGGTCGGGGAGCTGTTTTTT.

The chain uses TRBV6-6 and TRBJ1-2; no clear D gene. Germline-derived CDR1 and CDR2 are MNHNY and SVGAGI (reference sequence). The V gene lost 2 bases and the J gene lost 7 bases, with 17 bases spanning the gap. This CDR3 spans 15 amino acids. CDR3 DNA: TGTGCCAGCAGTTACAATGGAGATCCTATGTTTGGCTACACCTTC. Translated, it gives CASSYNGDPMFGYTF.

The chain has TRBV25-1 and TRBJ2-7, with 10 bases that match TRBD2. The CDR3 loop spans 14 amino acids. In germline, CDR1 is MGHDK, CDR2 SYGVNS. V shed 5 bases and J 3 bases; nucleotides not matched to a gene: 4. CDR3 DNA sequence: TGTGCCAGCAGTATTAGACTAGCGGGCTACGAGCAGTACTTC. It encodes CASSIRLAGYEQYF.

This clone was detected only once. This CDR3 reads CASNFGSVNEKLFF. The CDR3 DNA sequence: TGTGCCAGCAACTTCGGGTCAGTTAATGAAAAACTGTTTTTT. V gene TRBV19 combines with J gene TRBJ1-4; no reliable D call. The CDR3 totals 14 residues. Trimming removed 9 bases from V and 4 bases from J, with 15 bases in between. Germline V lookup: CDR1 LNHDA, CDR2 SQIVND (reference sequence).

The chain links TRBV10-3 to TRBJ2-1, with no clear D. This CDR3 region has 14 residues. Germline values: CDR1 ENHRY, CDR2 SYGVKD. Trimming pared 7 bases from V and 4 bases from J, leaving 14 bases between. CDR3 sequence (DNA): TGTGCCATCAATTCCGCAACAGCATACAATGAGCAGTTCTTC. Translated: CAINSATAYNEQFF.

The CDR3 nucleotides are TGTGCCAGCTCACCGGACAGTCTTTCACCCCTCCACTTT. It yields the protein CASSPDSLSPLHF. The chain has TRBV18 and TRBJ1-6; a weak D match, TRBD1 (6 bases). The germline V gene encodes CDR1 KGHSH and CDR2 LQKENI. The CDR3 length is 13 residues. Trimming took 3 bases from V and 9 from J, leaving 9 bases between them.

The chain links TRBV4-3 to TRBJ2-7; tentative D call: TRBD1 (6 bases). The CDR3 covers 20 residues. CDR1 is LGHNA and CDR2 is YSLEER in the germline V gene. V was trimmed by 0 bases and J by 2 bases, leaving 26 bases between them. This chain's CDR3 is CASSQEIAFGAWQGTYEQYF. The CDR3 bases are TGCGCCAGCAGCCAAGAAATAGCCTTCGGGGCGTGGCAGGGGACCTACGAGCAGTACTTC.

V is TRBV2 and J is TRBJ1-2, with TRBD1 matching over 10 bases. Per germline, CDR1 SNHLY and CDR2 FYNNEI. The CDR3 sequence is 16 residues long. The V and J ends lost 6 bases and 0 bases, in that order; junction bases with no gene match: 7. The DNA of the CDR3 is TGTGCCAGCAGCGCAGACGGGACAGGGGCTAACTATGGCTACACCTTC. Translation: CASSADGTGANYGYTF.

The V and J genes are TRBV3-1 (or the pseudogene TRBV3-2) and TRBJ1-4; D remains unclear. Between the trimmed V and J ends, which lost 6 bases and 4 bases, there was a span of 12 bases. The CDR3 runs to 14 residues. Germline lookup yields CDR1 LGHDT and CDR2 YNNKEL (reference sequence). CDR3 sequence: CASSPGSLNEKLFF. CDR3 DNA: TGTGCCAGCAGTCCAGGATCGCTTAATGAAAAACTGTTTTTT.

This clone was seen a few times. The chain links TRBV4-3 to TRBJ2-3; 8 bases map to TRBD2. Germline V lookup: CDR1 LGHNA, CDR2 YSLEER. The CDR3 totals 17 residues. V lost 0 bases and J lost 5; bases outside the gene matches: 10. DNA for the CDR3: TGCGCCAGCAGCCAAGAATTGCGGGGGGTCGGTGGAGATACGCAGTATTTT. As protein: CASSQELRGVGGDTQYF.

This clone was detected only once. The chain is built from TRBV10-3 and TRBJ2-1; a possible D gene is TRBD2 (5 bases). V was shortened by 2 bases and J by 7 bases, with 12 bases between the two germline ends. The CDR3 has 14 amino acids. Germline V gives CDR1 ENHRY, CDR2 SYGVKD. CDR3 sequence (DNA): TGTGCCATCAGTGAGCAGGTAGGAGGAAATGAGCAGTTCTTC. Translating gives CAISEQVGGNEQFF.

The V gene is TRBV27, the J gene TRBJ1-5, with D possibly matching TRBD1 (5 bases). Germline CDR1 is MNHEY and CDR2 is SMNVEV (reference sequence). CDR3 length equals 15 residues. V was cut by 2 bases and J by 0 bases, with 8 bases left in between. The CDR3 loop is CASSLGANSNQPQHF. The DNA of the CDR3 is TGTGCCAGCAGTTTAGGGGCTAATAGCAATCAGCCCCAGCATTTT.

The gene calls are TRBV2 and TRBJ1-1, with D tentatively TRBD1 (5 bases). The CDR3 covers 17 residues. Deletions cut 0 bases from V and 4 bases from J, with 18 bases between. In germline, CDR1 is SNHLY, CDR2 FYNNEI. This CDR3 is CASSEALPRGTPTEAFF. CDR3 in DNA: TGTGCCAGCAGTGAAGCGCTCCCCCGCGGGACGCCCACTGAAGCTTTCTTT. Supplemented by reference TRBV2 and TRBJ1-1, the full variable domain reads EPEVTQTPSHQVTQMGQEVILRCVPISNHLYFYWYRQILGQKVEFLVSFYNNEISEKSEIFDDQFSVERPDGSNFTLKIRSTKLEDSAMYFCASSEALPRGTPTEAFFGQGTRLTVV.

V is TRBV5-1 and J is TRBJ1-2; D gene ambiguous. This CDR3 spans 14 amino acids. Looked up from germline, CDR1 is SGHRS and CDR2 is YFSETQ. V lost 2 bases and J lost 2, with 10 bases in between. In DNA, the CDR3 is TGCGCCAGCAGCTTAAGCTTGTCCAACTATGGCTACACCTTC. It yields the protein CASSLSLSNYGYTF.

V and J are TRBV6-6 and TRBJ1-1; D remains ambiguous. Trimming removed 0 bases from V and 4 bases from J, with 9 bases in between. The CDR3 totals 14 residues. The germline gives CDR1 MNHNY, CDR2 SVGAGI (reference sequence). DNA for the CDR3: TGTGCCAGCAGTTACTCGGAGGGTATCACTGAAGCTTTCTTT. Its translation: CASSYSEGITEAFF.

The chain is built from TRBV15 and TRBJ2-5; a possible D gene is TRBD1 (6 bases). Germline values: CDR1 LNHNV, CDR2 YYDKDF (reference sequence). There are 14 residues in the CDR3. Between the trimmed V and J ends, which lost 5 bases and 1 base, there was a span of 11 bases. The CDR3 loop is CATSANRAQETQYF. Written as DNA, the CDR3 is TGTGCCACCAGCGCCAACAGGGCCCAAGAGACCCAGTACTTC.

This CDR3 reads CASSLDLASNTGELFF. Written as DNA, the CDR3 is TGTGCCAGCAGCTTAGATCTGGCTTCGAACACCGGGGAGCTGTTTTTT. The chain joins TRBV11-3 to TRBJ2-2; D is undetermined. V was cut by 0 bases and J by 0 bases, with 8 bases left in between. The CDR3 totals 16 residues. Germline CDR1 and CDR2: SGHNT and YENEEA.

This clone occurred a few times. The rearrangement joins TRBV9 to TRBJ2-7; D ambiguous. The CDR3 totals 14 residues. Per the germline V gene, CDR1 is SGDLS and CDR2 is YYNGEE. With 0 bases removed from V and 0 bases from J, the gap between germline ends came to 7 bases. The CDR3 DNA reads TGTGCCAGCAGCGTAGTGGGCAGCTCCTACGAGCAGTACTTC. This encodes CASSVVGSSYEQYF.

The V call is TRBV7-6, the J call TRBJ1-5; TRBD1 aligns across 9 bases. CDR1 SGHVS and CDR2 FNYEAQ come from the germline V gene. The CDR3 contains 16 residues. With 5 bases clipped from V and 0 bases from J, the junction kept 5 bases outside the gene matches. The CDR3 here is CASSPGTGTSNQPQHF. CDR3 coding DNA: TGTGCCAGCAGCCCCGGGACAGGGACTAGCAATCAGCCCCAGCATTTT.

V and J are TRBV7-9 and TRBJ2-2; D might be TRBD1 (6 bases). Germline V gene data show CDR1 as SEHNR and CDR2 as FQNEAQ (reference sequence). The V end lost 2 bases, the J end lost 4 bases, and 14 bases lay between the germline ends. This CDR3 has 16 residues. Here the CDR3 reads CASSLTQGSGTGELFF. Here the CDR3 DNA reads TGTGCCAGCAGCTTAACTCAGGGGTCGGGCACCGGGGAGCTGTTTTTT.